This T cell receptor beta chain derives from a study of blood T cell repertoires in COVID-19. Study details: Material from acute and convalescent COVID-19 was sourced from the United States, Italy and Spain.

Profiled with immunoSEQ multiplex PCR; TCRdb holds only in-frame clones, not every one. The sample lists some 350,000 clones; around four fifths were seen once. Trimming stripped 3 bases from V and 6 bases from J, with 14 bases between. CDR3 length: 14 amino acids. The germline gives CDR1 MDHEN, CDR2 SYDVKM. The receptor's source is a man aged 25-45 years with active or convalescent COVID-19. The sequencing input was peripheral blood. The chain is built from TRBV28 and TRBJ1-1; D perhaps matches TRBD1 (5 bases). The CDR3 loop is CASSFPWGGSEAFF. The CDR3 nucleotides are TGTGCCAGCAGTTTCCCCTGGGGGGGGTCTGAAGCTTTCTTT. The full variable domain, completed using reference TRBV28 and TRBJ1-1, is DVKVTQSSRYLVKRTGEKVFLECVQDMDHENMFWYRQDPGLGLRLIYFSYDVKMKEKGDIPEGYSVSREKKERFSLILESASTNQTSMYLCASSFPWGGSEAFFGQGTRLTVV.